This record covers a single TCR beta chain. Its antigen is still unknown. Trimming took 5 bases from V and 8 from J, leaving 13 bases between them. CDR3 size: 13 residues. In germline, CDR1 is MNHNS, CDR2 SASEGT. These data are taken from a study of cytomegalovirus exposure and HLA in healthy donors. 60 Vbeta and 13 Jbeta primers were used in PCR. Methods used by the authors: An analysis that came later counted 77 million or so unique TCR beta chains, approximately 10 million shared. The table came from immunoSEQ multiplex PCR; TCRdb's copy has only in-frame clones and leaves some out. That table supplies the V and J calls and clone size; D and trimming were determined from the DNA. The table has fewer than 130,000 clones, 60% to 85% seen once. Findings and caveats of the study: Presence/absence analyses assumed roughly uniform sequencing depth across donors.

The sequence derives from a woman in her 30s in good health and CMV-seronegative. The sequenced sample consisted of PBMCs. The V and J genes are TRBV6-1 and TRBJ2-1; D is unresolved. CDR3 in DNA: TGTGCCAGCAGTATATCAGTCATGTATGAGCAGTTCTTC. Amino acid sequence: CASSISVMYEQFF.